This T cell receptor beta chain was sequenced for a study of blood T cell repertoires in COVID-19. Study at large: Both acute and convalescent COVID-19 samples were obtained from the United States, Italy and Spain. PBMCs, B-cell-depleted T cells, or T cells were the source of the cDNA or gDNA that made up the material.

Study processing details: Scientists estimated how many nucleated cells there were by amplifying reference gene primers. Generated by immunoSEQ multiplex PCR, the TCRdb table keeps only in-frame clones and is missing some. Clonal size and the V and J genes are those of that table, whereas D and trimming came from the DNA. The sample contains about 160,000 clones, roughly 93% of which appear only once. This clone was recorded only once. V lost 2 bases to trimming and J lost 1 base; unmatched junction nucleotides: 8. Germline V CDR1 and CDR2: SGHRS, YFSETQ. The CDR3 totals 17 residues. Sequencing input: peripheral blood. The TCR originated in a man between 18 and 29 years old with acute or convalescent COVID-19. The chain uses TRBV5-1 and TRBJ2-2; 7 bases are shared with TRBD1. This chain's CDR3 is CASSLNPGTVNTGELFF. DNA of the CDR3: TGCGCCAGCAGCTTAAACCCCGGGACAGTGAACACCGGGGAGCTGTTTTTT.